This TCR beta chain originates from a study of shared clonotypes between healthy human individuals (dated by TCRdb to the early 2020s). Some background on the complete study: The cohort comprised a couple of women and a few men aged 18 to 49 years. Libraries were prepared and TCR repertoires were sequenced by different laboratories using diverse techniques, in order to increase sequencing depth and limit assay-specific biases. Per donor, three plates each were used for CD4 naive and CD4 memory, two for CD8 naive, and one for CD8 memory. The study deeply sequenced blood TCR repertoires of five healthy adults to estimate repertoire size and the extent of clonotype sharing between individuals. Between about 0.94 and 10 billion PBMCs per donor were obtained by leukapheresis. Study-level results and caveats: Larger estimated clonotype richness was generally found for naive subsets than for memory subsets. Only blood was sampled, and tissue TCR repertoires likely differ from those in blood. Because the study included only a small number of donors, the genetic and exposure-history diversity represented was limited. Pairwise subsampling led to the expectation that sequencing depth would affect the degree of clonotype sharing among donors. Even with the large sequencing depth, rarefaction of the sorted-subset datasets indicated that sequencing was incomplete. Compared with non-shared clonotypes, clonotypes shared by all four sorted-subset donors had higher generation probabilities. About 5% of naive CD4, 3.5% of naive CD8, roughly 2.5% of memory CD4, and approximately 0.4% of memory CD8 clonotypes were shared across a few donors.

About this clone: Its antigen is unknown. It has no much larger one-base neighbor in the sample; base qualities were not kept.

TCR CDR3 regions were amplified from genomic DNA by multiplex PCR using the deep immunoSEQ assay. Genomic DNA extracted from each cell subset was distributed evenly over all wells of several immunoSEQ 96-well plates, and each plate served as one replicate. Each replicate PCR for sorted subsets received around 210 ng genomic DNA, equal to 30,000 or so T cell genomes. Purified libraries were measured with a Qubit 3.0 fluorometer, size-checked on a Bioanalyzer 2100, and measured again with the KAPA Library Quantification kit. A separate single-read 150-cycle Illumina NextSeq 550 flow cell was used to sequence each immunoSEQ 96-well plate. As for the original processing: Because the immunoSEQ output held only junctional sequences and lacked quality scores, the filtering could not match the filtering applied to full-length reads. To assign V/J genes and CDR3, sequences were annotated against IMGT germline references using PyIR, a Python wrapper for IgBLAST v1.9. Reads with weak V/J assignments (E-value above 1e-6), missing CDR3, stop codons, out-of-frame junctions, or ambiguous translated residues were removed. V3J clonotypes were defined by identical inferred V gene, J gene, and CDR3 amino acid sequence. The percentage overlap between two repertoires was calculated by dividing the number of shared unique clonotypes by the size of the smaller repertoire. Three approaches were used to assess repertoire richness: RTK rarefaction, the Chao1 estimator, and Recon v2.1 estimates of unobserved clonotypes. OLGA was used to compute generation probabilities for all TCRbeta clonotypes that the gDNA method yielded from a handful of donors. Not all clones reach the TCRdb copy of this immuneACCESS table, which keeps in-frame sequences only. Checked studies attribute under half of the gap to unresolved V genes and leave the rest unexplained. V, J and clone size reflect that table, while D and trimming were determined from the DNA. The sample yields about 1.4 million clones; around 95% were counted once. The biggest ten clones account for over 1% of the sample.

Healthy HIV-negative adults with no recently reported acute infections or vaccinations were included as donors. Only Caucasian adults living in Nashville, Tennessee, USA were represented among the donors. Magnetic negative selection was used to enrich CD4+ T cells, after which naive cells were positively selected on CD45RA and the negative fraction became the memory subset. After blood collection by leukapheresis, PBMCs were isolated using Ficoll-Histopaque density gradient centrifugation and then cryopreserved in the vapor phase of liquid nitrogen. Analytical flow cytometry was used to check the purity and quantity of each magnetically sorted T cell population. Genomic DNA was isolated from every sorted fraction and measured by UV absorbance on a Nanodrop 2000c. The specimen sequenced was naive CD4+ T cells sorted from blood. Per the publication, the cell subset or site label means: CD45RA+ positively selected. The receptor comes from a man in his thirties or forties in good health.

The CDR3 region: CASSSRLAVVLSYEQYF. DNA sequence: TGTGCCAGCAGCTCCAGACTAGCGGTAGTACTATCCTACGAGCAGTACTTC. This chain is built from TRBV5-6 and TRBJ2-7; the central 9 bases match TRBD2. V ends up 3 bases short and J 1 base short, with an unmatched junction base count of 11. There are 17 amino acids in the CDR3, from cysteine to phenylalanine inclusive. The CDR3 DNA has 51 bases and is translated from base 1. The CDR1 and CDR2 encoded by the germline V gene are SGHDT and YYEEEE.